These 8 T cell receptor beta chains were all obtained from the same sample, sequenced in a study of blood T cell repertoires in COVID-19. TCRdb's table, derived via immunoSEQ multiplex PCR, lists solely in-frame clones and lacks some. The sample lists fewer than 200,000 clones, 70% to 85% occurring once. Sample: peripheral blood. The receptors were sampled from a woman between 40 and 50 years old with COVID-19, enrolled during active disease.

The chain is built from TRBV4-2 and TRBJ2-2; 15 bases are a match to TRBD2. The CDR3 sequence is 21 residues long. The germline V gene has CDR1 LGHNA and CDR2 YNFKEQ. Trimming removed 0 bases from V and 1 base from J; junction bases left unmatched: 9. CDR3 nucleotide sequence: TGTGCCAGCAGCCAAGAGGGGCGGGGACTAGCGGGAGGTCAGAACACCGGGGAGCTGTTTTTT. This gives the protein CASSQEGRGLAGGQNTGELFF.

The rearrangement uses TRBV19 and TRBJ2-2, with 8 bases that match TRBD1. V was clipped by 6 bases and J by 1 base; unmatched bases: 4. Germline CDR1 and CDR2: LNHDA and SQIVND (reference sequence). The CDR3 extends over 15 amino acids. In DNA, the CDR3 is TGTGCCAGTAGGCCGGGACAGGTGAACACCGGGGAGCTGTTTTTT. This translates into CASRPGQVNTGELFF.

The chain carries TRBV28 and TRBJ2-2; 7 bases agree with TRBD2. The CDR3 has 14 residues. V shed 5 bases and J 5 bases; nucleotides not matched to a gene: 5. Germline loops: CDR1 MDHEN, CDR2 SYDVKM. Here the CDR3 reads CASSQLAQTGELFF. The CDR3 DNA is TGTGCCAGCAGTCAACTAGCGCAAACCGGGGAGCTGTTTTTT. Full variable domain (outside the CDR3, taken from reference TRBV28 and TRBJ2-2): DVKVTQSSRYLVKRTGEKVFLECVQDMDHENMFWYRQDPGLGLRLIYFSYDVKMKEKGDIPEGYSVSREKKERFSLILESASTNQTSMYLCASSQLAQTGELFFGEGSRLTVL.

This rearrangement joins TRBV19 to TRBJ2-1; the match to TRBD2 covers 9 bases. The germline V gene has CDR1 LNHDA and CDR2 SQIVND (reference sequence). Losses at the gene ends were 4 bases for V and 2 bases for J; bases not matched to a gene: 9. This CDR3 is 17 amino acids long. CDR3 protein: CASSRSSGKVTYNEQFF. DNA for the CDR3: TGTGCCAGTAGTAGGTCTAGCGGGAAGGTGACCTACAATGAGCAGTTCTTC.

The chain employs TRBV6-2 or TRBV6-3 and TRBJ2-7; maybe TRBD2 (6 bases). There are 16 residues in the CDR3. CDR1 and CDR2 from the germline V gene are MNHEY and SVGEGT. V lost 5 bases and J 3 bases, leaving 20 bases between the germline ends. CDR3 in DNA: TGTGCCAGCAGTAGAAGGGGTATAGCGGAAGTCTACGAGCAGTACTTC. Protein product: CASSRRGIAEVYEQYF.

This clone was seen once. The chain uses TRBV21-1 and TRBJ1-4; the table names TRBD1, a call not compared with the DNA. TRBV21-1 corresponds to a pseudogene. The CDR3 is 16 amino acids. CDR3 amino acids: CASSMTGGKGGEKLFF. The CDR3 DNA follows: TGTGCCAGCAGCATGACAGGGGGCAAAGGGGGTGAAAAACTGTTTTTT.

This clone has just a few counts. The genes are TRBV2 and TRBJ1-5; D remains unclear. Trimming removed 1 base at V and 7 bases at J, with 11 bases between. This CDR3 comprises 14 residues. Per germline, CDR1 SNHLY and CDR2 FYNNEI. The CDR3 loop reads CASSEGQVGQPQHF. The CDR3 region has the DNA TGTGCCAGCAGTGAAGGGCAGGTTGGGCAGCCCCAGCATTTT.

The chain joins TRBV7-6 to TRBJ2-1; weak D call: TRBD1 (7 bases). Deletions cut 4 bases from V and 7 bases from J, with 17 bases between. This CDR3 comprises 15 residues. Germline assignment: CDR1 SGHVS and CDR2 FNYEAQ. DNA of the CDR3: TGTGCCAGCAGCTGGGGGGACAGAAGTTCGAATGAGCAGTTCTTC. Translating it yields CASSWGDRSSNEQFF.